The 19 T cell receptor beta chains below were found in one sample sequenced in a study of blood T cell repertoires in COVID-19. Here immunoSEQ multiplex PCR was the method, and the copy in TCRdb shows in-frame clones only, minus some. The data show more than 95,000 clones, approximately 80% seen once. Specimen: peripheral blood. The source of these receptors is a human donor in a cohort sampled during active COVID-19.

The V and J genes are TRBV27 and TRBJ2-7; the D gene is possibly TRBD1 (5 bases). Per the germline V gene, CDR1 is MNHEY and CDR2 is SMNVEV (reference sequence). The CDR3 contains 15 residues. V was cut by 4 bases and J by 2 bases, with 15 bases left in between. CDR3 sequence (DNA): TGTGCCAGCAGTTACCGGACATCTGGGGCCTACGAGCAGTACTTC. Translating gives CASSYRTSGAYEQYF.

The chain combines TRBV3-1 (or the pseudogene TRBV3-2) with TRBJ2-7, with D possibly TRBD2 on 6 matching bases. There are 16 residues in the CDR3. Trimming took off 6 bases at V and 0 bases at J, with 18 bases between the two ends. CDR1 is LGHDT and CDR2 is YNNKEL in the germline V gene (reference sequence). DNA of the CDR3: TGTGCCAGCAGAAATCATGCGGGATCCGACTCCTACGAGCAGTACTTC. It translates to CASRNHAGSDSYEQYF.

V gene TRBV28 combines with J gene TRBJ1-6; weak D call: TRBD1 (5 bases). Germline-derived CDR1 and CDR2 are MDHEN and SYDVKM. CDR3 length: 16 residues. The V and J ends lost 4 bases and 3 bases respectively, with 13 bases between them. CDR3 sequence (DNA): TGTGCCAGCAGTTCGGCGGGGACCGTCTATAATTCACCCCTCCACTTT. Its translation: CASSSAGTVYNSPLHF. Supplemented by reference TRBV28 and TRBJ1-6, the full variable domain reads DVKVTQSSRYLVKRTGEKVFLECVQDMDHENMFWYRQDPGLGLRLIYFSYDVKMKEKGDIPEGYSVSREKKERFSLILESASTNQTSMYLCASSSAGTVYNSPLHFGNGTRLTVT.

This clone has just a few counts. The rearrangement links TRBV7-2 to TRBJ1-5, with D unresolved. CDR1 is SGHTA, CDR2 FQGNSA, per germline. Between the trimmed V and J ends, which lost 0 bases and 5 bases, there was a span of 17 bases. There are 17 residues in the CDR3. CDR3 in amino acids: CASSLASLGRNYQPQHF. CDR3 nucleotides: TGTGCCAGCAGCTTAGCTTCGTTGGGCAGGAATTATCAGCCCCAGCATTTT.

The chain combines TRBV28 with TRBJ1-3, with no clear D. V was clipped by 5 bases and J by 0 bases, with 11 bases between them. This CDR3 has 15 residues. Germline CDR1 is MDHEN and CDR2 is SYDVKM. CDR3 coding DNA: TGTGCCAGCAGTCTAGGATTTCGCTCTGGAAACACCATATATTTT. Its translation is CASSLGFRSGNTIYF.

The chain joins TRBV9 to TRBJ2-2; D gene ambiguous. Deletions cut 0 bases from V and 3 bases from J, with 12 bases between. Germline values: CDR1 SGDLS, CDR2 YYNGEE. The CDR3 has 16 residues. The DNA for the CDR3 is TGTGCCAGCAGCGTAGCAACGTATCCGGACACCGGGGAGCTGTTTTTT. As protein: CASSVATYPDTGELFF.

The gene calls are TRBV9 and TRBJ2-2, with D perhaps TRBD2 (6 bases). The V gene's germline CDR1 is SGDLS and CDR2 YYNGEE. The CDR3 loop spans 14 amino acids. Trimming took 1 base from V and 5 from J, leaving 9 bases between them. CDR3 nucleotide sequence: TGTGCCAGCAGCGTACTCGGGGGAACCGGGGAGCTGTTTTTT. Its protein is CASSVLGGTGELFF.

The V call is TRBV7-3, the J call TRBJ2-2; possibly TRBD2 for D (5 bases). The CDR3 spans 16 residues. V lost 6 bases and J lost 2, with 16 bases in between. CDR1 is SGHTA and CDR2 is FQGTGA in the germline V gene. The CDR3 coding sequence is TGTGCCAGCAGTCTAGGAGGCGGCTTTAACACCGGGGAGCTGTTTTTT. Its protein is CASSLGGGFNTGELFF.

V and J are TRBV9 and TRBJ2-5; D call uncertain. V lost 4 bases and J 1 base, leaving 14 bases between the germline ends. CDR1 and CDR2 (germline): SGDLS, YYNGEE. This CDR3 contains 15 residues. CDR3 in DNA: TGTGCCAGCAGCCCTTTGAATCCGGGCCAAGAGACCCAGTACTTC. It specifies CASSPLNPGQETQYF.

The gene calls are TRBV3-1 (or the pseudogene TRBV3-2) and TRBJ1-2, with 10 bases aligning to TRBD1. Germline V gives CDR1 LGHDT, CDR2 YNNKEL (reference sequence). V dropped 3 bases and J dropped 6; count of bases not matched to a gene: 4. The CDR3 is made up of 14 amino acids. The CDR3 spells CASSQDGTGDGYTF. CDR3 DNA sequence: TGTGCCAGCAGCCAGGACGGGACAGGGGATGGCTACACCTTC.

This sequence joins TRBV27 and TRBJ2-4, with TRBD2 as a possible D gene (6 bases). Germline lookup yields CDR1 MNHEY and CDR2 SMNVEV (reference sequence). V was shortened by 4 bases and J by 9 bases, with 13 bases between the two germline ends. This CDR3 has 13 residues. The CDR3 nucleotides are TGTGCCAGCAGTTCGCCCGGGGGAGGCATTCAGTACTTC. This encodes CASSSPGGGIQYF.

The J gene is TRBJ2-3, the V gene TRBV18; D remains unclear. CDR1 KGHSH and CDR2 LQKENI come from the germline V gene. V dropped 3 bases and J dropped 0 bases, with 13 bases sitting between them. The CDR3 consists of 16 residues. The CDR3 sequence: CASSPLGGTSTDTQYF. CDR3 DNA sequence: TGTGCCAGCTCACCTCTAGGCGGTACTAGCACAGATACGCAGTATTTT.

The chain recombines TRBV19 with TRBJ2-7, with 11 bases that match TRBD2. Per germline, CDR1 LNHDA and CDR2 SQIVND (reference sequence). V lost 0 bases to trimming and J lost 8 bases; unmatched junction nucleotides: 9. The CDR3 spans 16 residues. DNA for the CDR3: TGTGCCAGTAGTATAGATCCGGAACTAGCGGGAGTACAGCAGTACTTC. Translation: CASSIDPELAGVQQYF. The full variable domain, its missing parts supplied by reference TRBV19 and TRBJ2-7, is DGGITQSPKYLFRKEGQNVTLSCEQNLNHDAMYWYRQDPGQGLRLIYYSQIVNDFQKGDIAEGYSVSREKKESFPLTVTSAQKNPTAFYLCASSIDPELAGVQQYFGPGTRLTVT.

This clone came up once. This rearrangement joins TRBV30 to TRBJ1-6; TRBD1 agrees at 7 bases. Germline V CDR1 and CDR2: GTSNPN, SVGIG (reference sequence). V shed 0 bases, J shed 4 bases, and the junction held 0 bases outside the gene matches. The CDR3 has 14 residues. The CDR3 sequence: CAWSVQGYNSPLHF. The CDR3 DNA reads TGTGCCTGGAGTGTACAGGGGTATAATTCACCCCTCCACTTT. Using reference TRBV30 and TRBJ1-6 for the parts outside the CDR3, the full variable domain is SQTIHQWPATLVQPVGSPLSLECTVEGTSNPNLYWYRQAAGRGLQLLFYSVGIGQISSEVPQNLSASRPQDRQFILSSKKLLLSDSGFYLCAWSVQGYNSPLHFGNGTRLTVT.

The chain joins TRBV2 to TRBJ2-7; 9 nucleotides agree with TRBD1. V lost 3 bases, J lost 4 bases, and 4 bases stayed unmatched. Germline values: CDR1 SNHLY, CDR2 FYNNEI. The length of the CDR3 is 14 residues. CDR3 in DNA: TGTGCCAGCAGTGATGGGACAGGGCTTTACGAGCAGTACTTC. This gives the protein CASSDGTGLYEQYF.

The rearrangement links TRBV4-1 to TRBJ2-5, with D tentatively TRBD1 (6 bases). V was shortened by 5 bases and J by 1 base, with 11 bases between the two germline ends. Germline V CDR1 and CDR2: MGHRA, YSYEKL. The CDR3 is 14 amino acids. CDR3 loop: CASSLGQFQETQYF. The CDR3 region has the DNA TGCGCCAGCAGCTTAGGACAGTTCCAAGAGACCCAGTACTTC.

The rearrangement joins TRBV6-5 to TRBJ1-1, with D tentatively TRBD1 (6 bases). V lost 2 bases, J lost 4 bases, and 14 bases lay in between. The V gene's germline CDR1 is MNHEY and CDR2 SVGAGI. This CDR3 has 15 residues. The CDR3 DNA is TGTGCCAGCAGTTACGGTCTGTCCAGGGGCACTGAAGCTTTCTTT. This translates into CASSYGLSRGTEAFF.

V is TRBV6-2 or TRBV6-3 and J is TRBJ1-5; 9 nucleotides agree with TRBD1. Germline lookup yields CDR1 MNHEY and CDR2 SVGEGT. The CDR3 contains 19 residues. V shed 6 bases, J shed 0 bases, and the junction held 15 bases outside the gene matches. Here the CDR3 DNA reads TGTGCCAGCAGCACAGGACAGGGGTACGCCTCTTATAGCAATCAGCCCCAGCATTTT. Translated: CASSTGQGYASYSNQPQHF.

About this clone itself: This sequence may be a read error, since a much larger clone differs from it by one base. The sample holds other DNA sequences that translate to the same CDR3. The chain is built from TRBV19 and TRBJ1-6; D ambiguous. The ends were cut back, 9 bases at V and 0 bases at J, with 12 bases in the middle. The CDR3 spans 15 residues. The germline CDR1 and CDR2 sequences are LNHDA and SQIVND (reference sequence). The CDR3 nucleotides are TGTGCCAGACCTCCCACTGACTCCTATAATTCACCCCTCCACTTT. Its translation is CARPPTDSYNSPLHF.